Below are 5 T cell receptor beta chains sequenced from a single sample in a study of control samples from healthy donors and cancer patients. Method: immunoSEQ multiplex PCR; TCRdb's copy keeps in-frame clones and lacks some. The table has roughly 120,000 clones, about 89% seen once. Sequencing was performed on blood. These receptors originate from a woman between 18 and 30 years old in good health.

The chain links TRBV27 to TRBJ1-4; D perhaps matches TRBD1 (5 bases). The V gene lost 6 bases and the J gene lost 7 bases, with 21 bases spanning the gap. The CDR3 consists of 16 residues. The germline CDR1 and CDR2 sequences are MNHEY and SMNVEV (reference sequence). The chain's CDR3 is CASRRFPARVGEKLFF. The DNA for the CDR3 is TGTGCCAGCAGGAGGTTCCCCGCCAGGGTGGGTGAAAAACTGTTTTTT.

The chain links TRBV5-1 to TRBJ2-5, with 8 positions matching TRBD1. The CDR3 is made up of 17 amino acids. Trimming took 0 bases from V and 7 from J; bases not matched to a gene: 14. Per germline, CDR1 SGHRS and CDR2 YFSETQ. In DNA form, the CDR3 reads TGCGCCAGCAGCTTGGCCGGGGCAGGGGGCCTCGCGGGGACCCAGTACTTC. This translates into CASSLAGAGGLAGTQYF.

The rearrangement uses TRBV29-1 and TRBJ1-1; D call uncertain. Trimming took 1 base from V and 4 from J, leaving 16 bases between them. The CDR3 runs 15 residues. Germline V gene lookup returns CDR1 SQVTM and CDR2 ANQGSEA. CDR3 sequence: CSVEAPPVRRTEAFF. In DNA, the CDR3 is TGCAGCGTTGAAGCCCCGCCCGTCCGGCGCACTGAAGCTTTCTTT. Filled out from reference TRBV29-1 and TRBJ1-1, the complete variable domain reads SAVISQKPSRDICQRGTSLTIQCQVDSQVTMMFWYRQQPGQSLTLIATANQGSEATYESGFVIDKFPISRPNLTFSTLTVSNMSPEDSSIYLCSVEAPPVRRTEAFFGQGTRLTVV.

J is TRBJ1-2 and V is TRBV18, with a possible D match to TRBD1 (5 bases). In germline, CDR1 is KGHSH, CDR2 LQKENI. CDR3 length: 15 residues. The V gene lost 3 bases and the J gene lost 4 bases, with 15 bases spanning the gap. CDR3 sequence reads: CASSPGPPGTYGYTF. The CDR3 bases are TGTGCCAGCTCACCTGGACCTCCAGGGACCTATGGCTACACCTTC. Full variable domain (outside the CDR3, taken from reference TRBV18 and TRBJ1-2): NAGVMQNPRHLVRRRGQEARLRCSPMKGHSHVYWYRQLPEEGLKFMVYLQKENIIDESGMPKERFSAEFPKEGPSILRIQQVVRGDSAAYFCASSPGPPGTYGYTFGSGTRLTVV.

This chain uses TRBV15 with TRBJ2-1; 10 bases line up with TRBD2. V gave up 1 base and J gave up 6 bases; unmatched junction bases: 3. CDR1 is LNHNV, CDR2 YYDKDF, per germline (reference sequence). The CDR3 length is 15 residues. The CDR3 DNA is TGTGCCACCAGCAGAGGTTTAGCGGGGGGCAATGAGCAGTTCTTC. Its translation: CATSRGLAGGNEQFF.